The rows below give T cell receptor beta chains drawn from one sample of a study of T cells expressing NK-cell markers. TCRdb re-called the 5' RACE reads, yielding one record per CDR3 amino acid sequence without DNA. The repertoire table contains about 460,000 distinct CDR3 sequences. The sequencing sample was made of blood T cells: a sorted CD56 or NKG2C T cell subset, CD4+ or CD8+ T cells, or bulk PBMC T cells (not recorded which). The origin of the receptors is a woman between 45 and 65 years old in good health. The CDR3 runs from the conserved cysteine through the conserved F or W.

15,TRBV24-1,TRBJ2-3,CATSDARPHTDTQYF
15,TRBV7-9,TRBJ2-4,CASSLVKREENIQYF
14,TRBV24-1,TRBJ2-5,CATSGTGGIETQYF
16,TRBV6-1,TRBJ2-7,CASSVTGTSVSYEQYF
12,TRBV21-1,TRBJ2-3,CASGRETDTQYF
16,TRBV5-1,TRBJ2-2,CASSSRTSGDTGELFF
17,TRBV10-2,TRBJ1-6,CASSELQGGSYNSPLHF
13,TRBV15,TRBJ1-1,CATSTGPPLEAFF
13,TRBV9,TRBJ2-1,CASSVETFNEQFF
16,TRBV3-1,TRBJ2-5,CASSPASGGSQETQYF
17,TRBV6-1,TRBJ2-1,CASSARDRASSYNEQFF
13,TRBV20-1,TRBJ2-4,CSALQGAKNIQYF
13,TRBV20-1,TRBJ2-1,CSASITHAFEQFF
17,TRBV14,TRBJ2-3,CASSQIGSGFLPDTQYF
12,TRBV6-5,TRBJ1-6,CASSQGNSPLHF
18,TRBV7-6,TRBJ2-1,CASGPGLAGGVSYNEQFF
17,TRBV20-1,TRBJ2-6,CSAVRSGLTSGANVLTF
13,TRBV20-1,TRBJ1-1,CSAKKQTNTEAFF
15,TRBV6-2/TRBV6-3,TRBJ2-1,CASSYSGLAHNEQFF
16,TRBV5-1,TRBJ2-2,CASTLGTGPNTGELFF
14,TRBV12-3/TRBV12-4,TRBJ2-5,CASSPTSGRETQYF
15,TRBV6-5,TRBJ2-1,CASSYGTGGPWEQFF
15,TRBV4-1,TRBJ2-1,CASSHTGQGEVEQFF
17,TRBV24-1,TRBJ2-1,CATSDRSGTSSYNEQFF
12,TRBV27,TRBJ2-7,CASSLIGYEQYF
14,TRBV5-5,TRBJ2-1,CASSRQGGQELQFF
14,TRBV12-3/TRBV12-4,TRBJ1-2,CAIPGPLANYGYTF
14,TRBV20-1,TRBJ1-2,CSAIPGQPNYGYTF
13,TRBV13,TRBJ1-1,CASSPPRGSEAFF
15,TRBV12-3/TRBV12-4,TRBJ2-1,CASSLVGPVGNEQFF
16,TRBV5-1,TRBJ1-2,CASSFIPTALDYGYTF
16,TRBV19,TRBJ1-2,CASSGVRETPNYGYTF
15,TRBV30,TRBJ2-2,CAWSVTSGRAGELFF
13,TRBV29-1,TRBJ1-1,CSVVQAAGTEAFF
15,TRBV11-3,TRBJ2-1,CASSERAGGGNEQFF
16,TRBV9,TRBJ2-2,CASSALAGGNTGELFF
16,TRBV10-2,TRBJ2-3,CASSGSRGGSVDTQYF
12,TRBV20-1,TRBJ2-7,CSANPSGSWQYF
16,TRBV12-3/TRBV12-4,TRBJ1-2,CASSLSSGGRGYGYTF
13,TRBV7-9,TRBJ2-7,CASSPEASYEQYF
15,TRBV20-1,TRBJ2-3,CSVTGRRIRTDTQYF
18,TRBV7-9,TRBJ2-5,CASSFPGLAGGSGETQYF
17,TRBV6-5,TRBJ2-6,CASSSSGLSSGANVLTF
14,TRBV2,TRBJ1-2,CASSEAQGIHGYTF
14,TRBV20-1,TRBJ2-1,CSAPLQDDYNEQFF
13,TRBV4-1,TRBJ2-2,CASSLLGVGELFF
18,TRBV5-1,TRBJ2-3,CASSLVPSVAGRTDTQYF
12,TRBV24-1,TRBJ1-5,CATSDSPGPQHF
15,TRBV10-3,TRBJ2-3,CAISITSGITDTQYF
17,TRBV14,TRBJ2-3,CASSQYKRDRNTDTQYF
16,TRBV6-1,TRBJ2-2,CASSSLAGLGTGELFF
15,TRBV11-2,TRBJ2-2,CASSTLGANTGELFF